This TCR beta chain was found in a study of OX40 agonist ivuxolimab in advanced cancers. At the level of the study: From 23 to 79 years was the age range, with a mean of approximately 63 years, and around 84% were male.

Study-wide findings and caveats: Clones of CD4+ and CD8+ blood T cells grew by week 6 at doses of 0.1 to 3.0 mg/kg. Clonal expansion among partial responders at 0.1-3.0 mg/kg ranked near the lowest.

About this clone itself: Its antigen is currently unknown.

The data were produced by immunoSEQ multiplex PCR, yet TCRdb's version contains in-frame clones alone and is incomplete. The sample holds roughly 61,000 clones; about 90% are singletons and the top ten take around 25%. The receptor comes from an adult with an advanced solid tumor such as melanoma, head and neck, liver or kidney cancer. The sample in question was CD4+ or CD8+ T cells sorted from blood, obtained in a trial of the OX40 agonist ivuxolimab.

Written as DNA, the CDR3 is TGTGCCAGTACCTCTCAGGGATACTCTGGAAACACCATATATTTT. This gives the protein CASTSQGYSGNTIYF. V and J are TRBV19 and TRBJ1-3; D is possibly TRBD1 (5 bases). V lost 7 bases and J 0 bases, leaving 13 bases between the germline ends. This CDR3 has 15 residues. CDR1 and CDR2 (germline): LNHDA, SQIVND (reference sequence).